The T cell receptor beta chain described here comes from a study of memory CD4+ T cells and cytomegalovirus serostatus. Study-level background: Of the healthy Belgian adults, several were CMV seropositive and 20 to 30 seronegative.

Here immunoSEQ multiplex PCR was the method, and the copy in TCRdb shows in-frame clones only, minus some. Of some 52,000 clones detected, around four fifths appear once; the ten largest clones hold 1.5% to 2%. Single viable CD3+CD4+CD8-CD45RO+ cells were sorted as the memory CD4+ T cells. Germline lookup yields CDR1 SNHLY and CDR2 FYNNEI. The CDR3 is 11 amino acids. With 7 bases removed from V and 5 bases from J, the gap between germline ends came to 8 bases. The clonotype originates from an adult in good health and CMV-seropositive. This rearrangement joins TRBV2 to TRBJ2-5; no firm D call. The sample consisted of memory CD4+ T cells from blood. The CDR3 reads CASTLVETQYF. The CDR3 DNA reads TGTGCCAGCACATTGGTTGAGACCCAGTACTTC.